The T cell receptor (beta chain) described here comes from a study of breast tumors, draining lymph nodes, adjacent tissues. V was cut by 2 bases and J by 6 bases, with 23 bases left in between. The germline V gene encodes CDR1 DFQATT and CDR2 SNEGSKA (reference sequence). This CDR3 has 17 residues. TCRdb called the multiplex PCR reads again in MiXCR, with one record for every CDR3 protein. The sample comprises 14,000 to 15,000 distinct CDR3 sequences, roughly 50% of which are singletons, and 28% rests with the top ten. This clonotype was detected many times. Sequences were obtained from tumor-adjacent breast tissue. The chain has TRBV20-1 and TRBJ1-5; perhaps TRBD1 as D (5 bases). The TCR comes from a female donor with breast cancer. Some clones in this sample may be carry-over from other donors' samples. Here the CDR3 reads CSARPIRQTSYSQPQHF. In DNA form, the CDR3 reads TGCAGTGCTAGACCTATTAGACAGACGAGTTACTCTCAGCCCCAGCATTTT.